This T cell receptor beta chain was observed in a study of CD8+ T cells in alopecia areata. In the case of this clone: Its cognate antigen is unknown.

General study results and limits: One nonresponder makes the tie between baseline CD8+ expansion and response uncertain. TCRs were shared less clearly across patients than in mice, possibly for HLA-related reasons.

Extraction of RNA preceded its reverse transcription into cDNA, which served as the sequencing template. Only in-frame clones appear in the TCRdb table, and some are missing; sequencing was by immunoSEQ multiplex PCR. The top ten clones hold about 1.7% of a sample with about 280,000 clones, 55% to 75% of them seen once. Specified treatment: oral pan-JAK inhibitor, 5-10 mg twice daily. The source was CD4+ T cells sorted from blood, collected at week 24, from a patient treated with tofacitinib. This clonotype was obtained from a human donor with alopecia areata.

The CDR3 loop reads CASKDANFRETQYF. The CDR3 nucleotides are TGTGCCAGTAAGGACGCGAATTTTCGAGAGACCCAGTACTTC. The gene calls are TRBV19 and TRBJ2-5; no reliable D call. This CDR3 is 14 amino acids long. Germline V gives CDR1 LNHDA, CDR2 SQIVND (reference sequence). Trimming took off 7 bases at V and 4 bases at J, with 16 bases between the two ends.